This TCR beta chain comes out of a study of blood T cells in healthy people across ages. A second PCR, run for 7 to 11 cycles, used a sample-barcoded 5' primer plus a J-beta primer mix. TCRdb ran MiXCR on the 5' RACE reads and lists one entry per CDR3 protein. Of about 1,500,000 distinct CDR3 sequences in the sample, approximately 28% were seen once. This clonotype was picked up a small number of times. In germline, CDR1 is DFQATT, CDR2 SNEGSKA (reference sequence). The V end was cut by 4 bases, the J end by 4 bases, with 17 bases between. The CDR3 length is 14 residues. The sequence was obtained from a woman aged 30 to 39 in good health. Sequences were obtained from blood. The genes are TRBV20-1 and TRBJ2-7; maybe TRBD1 (6 bases). In DNA, the CDR3 is TGCAGTGCTACTATGACAGGAATAAAATACGAGCAGTACTTC. Translation gives CSATMTGIKYEQYF.